The TCR beta chain described here comes from a study of blood T cell repertoires in COVID-19. Unmatched junction bases numbered 9, after V lost 5 bases and J lost 3 bases. This CDR3 is 17 amino acids long. CDR1 is LNHDA, CDR2 SQIVND, per germline (reference sequence). Libraries were prepared by immunoSEQ multiplex PCR; TCRdb keeps only in-frame clonotypes and omits some of them. Here the sample spans 80,000 to 100,000 clones, 65% to 85% being singletons. Sequenced sample: peripheral blood. This TCR was sampled from a man aged 55 to 70 with acute or convalescent COVID-19. This chain uses TRBV19 with TRBJ2-3, with TRBD2 identical over 12 bases. CDR3: CASSVAPSGRVTDTQYF. CDR3 nucleotides: TGTGCCAGTAGTGTGGCGCCTAGCGGGAGGGTAACAGATACGCAGTATTTT.